The 17 T cell receptor beta chains presented below share a single source sample, sequenced in a study of blood T cell repertoires in COVID-19. Some clones are missing from TCRdb's copy, which holds only in-frame ones; the method was immunoSEQ multiplex PCR. The data contain approximately 200,000 clones, approximately 87% of them singletons. The sequenced sample was peripheral blood. These receptors all stem from a person aged 65 to 79 with COVID-19, enrolled during active disease.

The V and J genes are TRBV3-1 (or the pseudogene TRBV3-2) and TRBJ2-5; a possible D gene is TRBD1 (6 bases). This CDR3 region has 12 residues. Trimming cost V 8 bases and J 7 bases, with 14 bases left between them. Germline V lookup: CDR1 LGHDT, CDR2 YNNKEL (reference sequence). DNA for the CDR3: TGTGCCAGCGTAGGGGGTAGTAGGACCCAGTACTTC. It is translated as CASVGGSRTQYF.

This rearrangement joins TRBV4-1 to TRBJ2-3; 12 nucleotides agree with TRBD2. This CDR3 contains 14 residues. The junction had 0 bases not matched to a gene; V was cut back by 0 bases and J by 8 bases. Germline CDR1 MGHRA, CDR2 YSYEKL. CDR3 residues: CASSQELAGGTQYF. The CDR3, as DNA: TGCGCCAGCAGCCAAGAACTAGCGGGGGGTACGCAGTATTTT.

The chain joins TRBV7-9 to TRBJ1-4, with a weak D call TRBD1 (5 bases). CDR1 and CDR2 (germline): SEHNR, FQNEAQ (reference sequence). V lost 0 bases to trimming and J lost 6 bases, with 14 bases between them. The CDR3 runs to 16 residues. CDR3: CASSLAGGTQHEKLFF. CDR3 nucleotides: TGTGCCAGCAGCTTAGCCGGAGGGACGCAGCATGAAAAACTGTTTTTT.

The chain employs TRBV7-2 and TRBJ2-1; possible D gene TRBD1, 6 bases. Trimming cost V 1 base and J 3 bases, with 13 bases left between them. The germline V gene encodes CDR1 SGHTA and CDR2 FQGNSA. The CDR3 contains 16 residues. Here the CDR3 reads CASSLDAGAVYNEQFF. CDR3 DNA: TGTGCCAGCAGCTTAGACGCAGGGGCGGTCTACAATGAGCAGTTCTTC.

The chain employs TRBV4-3 and TRBJ1-4, with 7 bases lining up with TRBD1. The CDR3 consists of 17 residues. The V gene's germline CDR1 is LGHNA and CDR2 YSLEER. V lost 0 bases and J lost 7; bases outside the gene matches: 11. The CDR3, as DNA: TGCGCCAGCAGCCAAGATCTCGGACAGGTCAGGGGTGAAAAACTGTTTTTT. Its translation is CASSQDLGQVRGEKLFF.

The genes are TRBV3-1 (or the pseudogene TRBV3-2) and TRBJ2-2, with 10 bases fitting TRBD2. This CDR3 is built from 14 residues. The germline V gene encodes CDR1 LGHDT and CDR2 YNNKEL (reference sequence). V lost 6 bases and J lost 5; bases outside the gene matches: 3. The CDR3 reads CASSRTSGTGELFF. DNA of the CDR3: TGTGCCAGCAGTCGGACTAGCGGTACCGGGGAGCTGTTTTTT.

The rearrangement links TRBV19 to TRBJ1-5; D perhaps matches TRBD1 (5 bases). Looked up from germline, CDR1 is LNHDA and CDR2 is SQIVND (reference sequence). This CDR3 region has 15 residues. V lost 3 bases to trimming and J lost 3 bases, with 12 bases between them. The DNA of the CDR3 is TGTGCCAGTAGTATGGGGGGACGGTTCAATCAGCCCCAGCATTTT. Translation: CASSMGGRFNQPQHF.

The J gene is TRBJ2-2, the V gene TRBV7-9; 11 bases are a match to TRBD1. Germline assignment: CDR1 SEHNR and CDR2 FQNEAQ (reference sequence). The CDR3 length is 16 residues. Unmatched junction bases numbered 8, after V lost 4 bases and J lost 7 bases. This CDR3 reads CASSSRTGGVGGELFF. The DNA of the CDR3 is TGTGCCAGCAGCTCCCGGACAGGGGGCGTAGGCGGGGAGCTGTTTTTT. Combining the CDR3 with reference TRBV7-9 and TRBJ2-2 gives the whole variable domain DTGVSQNPRHKITKRGQNVTFRCDPISEHNRLYWYRQTLGQGPEFLTYFQNEAQLEKSRLLSDRFSAERPKGSFSTLEIQRTEQGDSAMYLCASSSRTGGVGGELFFGEGSRLTVL.

The chain links TRBV7-9 to TRBJ1-1; 7 bases agree with TRBD1. V gave up 5 bases and J gave up 0 bases; unmatched junction bases: 9. The CDR3 runs 16 residues. Germline loops: CDR1 SEHNR, CDR2 FQNEAQ (reference sequence). The CDR3 reads CASSLPGQPMNTEAFF. In nucleotides, the CDR3 is TGTGCCAGCAGCCTCCCGGGACAGCCAATGAACACTGAAGCTTTCTTT. Complete variable domain (other parts from reference TRBV7-9 and TRBJ1-1): DTGVSQNPRHKITKRGQNVTFRCDPISEHNRLYWYRQTLGQGPEFLTYFQNEAQLEKSRLLSDRFSAERPKGSFSTLEIQRTEQGDSAMYLCASSLPGQPMNTEAFFGQGTRLTVV.

Comment on this clone: Other nucleotide sequences in the sample specify the same CDR3. The CDR3 reads CASSPTGYEQYF. The CDR3 DNA follows: TGTGCCAGCTCACCAACAGGCTACGAGCAGTACTTC. This chain links TRBV18 with TRBJ2-7, with a weak D call TRBD1 (5 bases). Trimming stripped 2 bases from V and 3 bases from J, with 5 bases between. Per the germline V gene, CDR1 is KGHSH and CDR2 is LQKENI. The CDR3 is 12 residues long. The full variable domain, its missing parts supplied by reference TRBV18 and TRBJ2-7, is NAGVMQNPRHLVRRRGQEARLRCSPMKGHSHVYWYRQLPEEGLKFMVYLQKENIIDESGMPKERFSAEFPKEGPSILRIQQVVRGDSAAYFCASSPTGYEQYFGPGTRLTVT.

The rearrangement links TRBV7-8 to TRBJ2-5; 11 nucleotides align to TRBD2. Trimming at V came to 2 bases and at J to 5 bases, leaving 7 bases not matched to a gene. This CDR3 is 16 amino acids long. The germline gives CDR1 SGHVS, CDR2 FQNEAQ. For the CDR3, the DNA is TGTGCCAGCAGCTTATCCCTAGCGGGGGGCCAGGAGACCCAGTACTTC. Amino acids: CASSLSLAGGQETQYF.

The chain has TRBV25-1 and TRBJ2-2, with D unresolved. The length of the CDR3 is 11 residues. The ends were cut back, 3 bases at V and 7 bases at J, with 3 bases in the middle. Germline CDR1 reads MGHDK; CDR2 reads SYGVNS. The chain's CDR3 is CASSDIGELFF. CDR3 bases: TGTGCCAGCAGTGACATCGGGGAGCTGTTTTTT. The full variable domain, rest sourced from reference TRBV25-1 and TRBJ2-2, is EADIYQTPRYLVIGTGKKITLECSQTMGHDKMYWYQQDPGMELHLIHYSYGVNSTEKGDLSSESTVSRIRTEHFPLTLESARPSHTSQYLCASSDIGELFFGEGSRLTVL.

V gene TRBV9 combines with J gene TRBJ2-5, with D possibly matching TRBD2 (6 bases). In germline, CDR1 is SGDLS, CDR2 YYNGEE. Deletions cut 0 bases from V and 3 bases from J, with 12 bases between. The CDR3 has 15 residues. This chain's CDR3 is CASSVDPGGKETQYF. The CDR3 coding sequence is TGTGCCAGCAGCGTAGATCCCGGCGGGAAAGAGACCCAGTACTTC. Complete variable domain (other parts from reference TRBV9 and TRBJ2-5): DSGVTQTPKHLITATGQRVTLRCSPRSGDLSVYWYQQSLDQGLQFLIQYYNGEERAKGNILERFSAQQFPDLHSELNLSSLELGDSALYFCASSVDPGGKETQYFGPGTRLLVL.

This rearrangement joins TRBV6-1 to TRBJ2-7; 7 positions agree with TRBD2. Germline V gene lookup returns CDR1 MNHNS and CDR2 SASEGT. The trim removed 8 bases at V and 3 bases at J, leaving 19 bases unmatched. The CDR3 contains 17 residues. CDR3 sequence (DNA): TGTGCCAGCGGTGCCCCCAGGCGGGAGCCGAACGTCTACGAGCAGTACTTC. This sequence encodes CASGAPRREPNVYEQYF.

The chain recombines TRBV12-3 or TRBV12-4 with TRBJ2-7; a possible D gene is TRBD2 (5 bases). This CDR3 is built from 13 residues. The germline V and J ends were trimmed by 2 bases and 6 bases, with 11 bases remaining between them. Written as DNA, the CDR3 is TGTGCCAGCAGTTTAATGACTATACTCGAGCAGTACTTC. It yields the protein CASSLMTILEQYF.

The chain is built from TRBV6-1 and TRBJ1-2; D uncertain. CDR1 is MNHNS and CDR2 is SASEGT in the germline V gene. This CDR3 spans 13 amino acids. Trimming removed 3 bases from V and 4 bases from J, with 9 bases in between. CDR3 protein: CASSEGRSYGYTF. The CDR3 coding sequence is TGTGCCAGCAGTGAGGGCAGATCCTATGGCTACACCTTC.

This clone turned up a few times. The J gene is TRBJ2-7, the V gene TRBV18; 8 nucleotides match TRBD2. This CDR3 comprises 14 residues. The germline CDR1 and CDR2 sequences are KGHSH and LQKENI. J was trimmed by 3 bases and V by 4 bases; bases with no gene match: 5. The CDR3, as DNA: TGTGCCAGCTCACTACTTGGGACTAGCTACGAGCAGTACTTC. Translation: CASSLLGTSYEQYF. Looking up the rest from reference TRBV18 and TRBJ2-7 gives the full variable domain: NAGVMQNPRHLVRRRGQEARLRCSPMKGHSHVYWYRQLPEEGLKFMVYLQKENIIDESGMPKERFSAEFPKEGPSILRIQQVVRGDSAAYFCASSLLGTSYEQYFGPGTRLTVT.